Listed below are T cell receptor beta chains from one sample, sequenced in a study of T cells in Graves' hyperthyroidism and ophthalmopathy. TCRdb re-called the multiplex PCR reads with MiXCR, one entry per CDR3 protein. The sample holds some 500,000 distinct CDR3 sequences, roughly a quarter seen once. The sample was blood. The source of these receptors is a woman aged 25-40 years with Graves' ophthalmopathy. The CDR3 runs from the conserved cysteine through the conserved F or W. A D gene is named only where the DNA matches it firmly. Where a row states a size, it is once, few, many or the class of an expanded clone; other rows omit it.

V	D	J	size	CDR3	DNA
TRBV10-2	TRBD1	TRBJ1-3	.	CASTDRQGPGNTIYF	TGCGCCAGCACCGACAGACAGGGGCCTGGAAACACCATATATTTT
TRBV27	.	TRBJ1-6	few	CASSLARVNNSPLHF	TGTGCCAGCAGTTTAGCCAGGGTCAATAATTCACCCCTCCACTTT
TRBV12-3/TRBV12-4	.	TRBJ2-7	few	CASSFPGPSQFYEQYF	TGTGCCAGCAGCTTCCCGGGCCCTAGTCAATTCTACGAGCAGTACTTC
TRBV20-1	.	TRBJ1-2	.	CSARTHSYGYTF	TGCAGTGCTAGGACCCACAGCTATGGCTACACCTTC
TRBV6-1	.	TRBJ1-1	many	CASSEWQMNTEAFF	TGTGCCAGCAGTGAATGGCAGATGAACACTGAAGCTTTCTTT
TRBV20-1	.	TRBJ1-1	.	CSASSGHLNTEAFF	TGCAGTGCTAGTTCGGGACACCTGAACACTGAAGCTTTCTTT
TRBV27	TRBD1	TRBJ2-7	many	CASSFITGGYTPYEQYF	TGTGCCAGCAGTTTCATCACAGGGGGTTATACCCCATACGAGCAGTACTTC
TRBV12-3/TRBV12-4	TRBD1	TRBJ1-2	.	CASSARTGNGYTF	TGTGCCAGCAGTGCCCGGACAGGGAATGGCTACACCTTC
TRBV20-1	.	TRBJ1-2	many	CSATRGWGYTF	TGCAGTGCTACGAGGGGATGGGGCTACACCTTC
TRBV20-1	TRBD1	TRBJ1-1	many	CRTGMNTEAFF	TGCAGGACAGGGATGAACACTGAAGCTTTCTTT
TRBV5-1	.	TRBJ2-2	many	CASSSDIPGTGELFF	TGCGCCAGCAGTTCGGACATCCCTGGAACCGGGGAGCTGTTTTTT
TRBV7-3	.	TRBJ1-5	few	CASSQPGWGGNNQPQHF	TGTGCCAGCAGCCAACCCGGGTGGGGTGGGAACAATCAGCCCCAGCATTTT
TRBV3-1	.	TRBJ1-2	few	CASSRQRDYGYTF	TGTGCCAGCAGCCGGCAGAGAGACTATGGCTACACCTTC
TRBV30	TRBD2	TRBJ2-2	.	CAWTSGSAPGELFF	TGTGCCTGGACTAGCGGGAGCGCTCCCGGGGAGCTGTTTTTT
TRBV19	.	TRBJ1-1	.	CASSRDDTPNTEAFF	TGTGCCAGTAGTCGCGACGACACGCCGAACACTGAAGCTTTCTTT
TRBV7-2	TRBD2	TRBJ2-5	.	CASSPGWTSGSGTQYF	TGTGCCAGCAGTCCAGGTTGGACTAGCGGGAGCGGGACCCAGTACTTC
TRBV30	.	TRBJ2-5	few	CAWSGQGFNETQYF	TGTGCCTGGAGTGGGCAGGGCTTTAATGAGACCCAGTACTTC
TRBV6-1	.	TRBJ1-2	many	CASSEETDVAFYGYTF	TGTGCCAGCAGTGAAGAGACAGACGTAGCTTTTTATGGCTACACCTTC
TRBV7-3	TRBD2	TRBJ2-5	.	CASSQTSVPGTQYF	TGTGCCAGCAGCCAGACTAGCGTTCCGGGGACCCAGTACTTC
TRBV5-1	.	TRBJ1-1	many	CASSLPAIGQSEAFF	TGCGCCAGCAGCTTGCCCGCCATCGGACAGTCTGAAGCTTTCTTT
TRBV10-3	TRBD1	TRBJ2-7	many	CATARDSPYEQYF	TGTGCCACTGCCCGGGACAGTCCCTACGAGCAGTACTTC
TRBV6-5	.	TRBJ1-2	many	CASSTGLGYGYTF	TGTGCCAGCAGTACAGGGTTGGGCTATGGCTACACCTTC
TRBV9	TRBD1	TRBJ1-1	few	CASSGETGTGSTEAFF	TGTGCCAGCAGCGGAGAGACCGGGACAGGGTCCACTGAAGCTTTCTTT
TRBV20-1	.	TRBJ2-5	many	CSVPGTQETQYF	TGCAGTGTCCCGGGGACGCAAGAGACCCAGTACTTC
TRBV20-1	TRBD1	TRBJ2-5	many	CSADETGVETQYF	TGCAGTGCTGATGAGACAGGGGTGGAGACCCAGTACTTC
TRBV20-1	TRBD1	TRBJ2-7	many	CSAREDRGSAEQYF	TGCAGTGCTAGAGAGGACAGGGGGTCCGCCGAGCAGTACTTC
TRBV28	TRBD1	TRBJ1-5	many	CASSLIGDSNQPQHF	TGTGCCAGCAGTTTAATTGGGGACAGTAATCAGCCCCAGCATTTT
TRBV12-3/TRBV12-4	TRBD2	TRBJ2-7	few	CASTRDYHEQYF	TGTGCCAGCACCCGGGACTACCACGAGCAGTACTTC
TRBV30	TRBD2	TRBJ2-3	many	CAWSPTSGGPGDTQYF	TGTGCCTGGAGCCCGACTAGCGGGGGGCCCGGGGATACGCAGTATTTT
TRBV2	.	TRBJ1-1	many	CASSTQGTNTEAFF	TGTGCCAGCAGCACACAGGGTACAAACACTGAAGCTTTCTTT
TRBV7-2	.	TRBJ2-7	many	CASSLAAFTYEQYF	TGTGCCAGCAGCTTAGCTGCCTTTACCTACGAGCAGTACTTC
TRBV7-9	.	TRBJ1-1	few	CASSISAPEAFF	TGTGCCAGCAGCATCTCAGCGCCTGAAGCTTTCTTT
TRBV2	.	TRBJ2-7	.	CATRDIGGGSEQYF	TGTGCCACCCGGGACATCGGGGGAGGAAGCGAGCAGTACTTC
TRBV24-1	.	TRBJ1-1	many	CATSDPSRDKTEAFF	TGTGCCACCAGTGACCCTTCCAGGGATAAGACTGAAGCTTTCTTT
TRBV6-1	.	TRBJ1-5	.	CASSEGQMYQPQHF	TGTGCCAGCAGTGAAGGGCAGATGTATCAGCCCCAGCATTTT
TRBV19	.	TRBJ2-2	few	CASSIPYSNTGELFF	TGTGCCAGTAGTATACCATACTCGAACACCGGGGAGCTGTTTTTT
TRBV2	.	TRBJ1-2	many	CASSEASDGYTF	TGTGCCAGCAGTGAAGCATCGGATGGCTACACCTTC
TRBV6-1	.	TRBJ1-2	many	CASSDYRTDNYGYTF	TGTGCCAGCAGTGACTACCGGACCGACAACTATGGCTACACCTTC
TRBV29-1	.	TRBJ1-2	many	CSVDGFNYGYAF	TGCAGCGTTGACGGATTTAACTATGGCTACGCCTTC
TRBV7-3	.	TRBJ2-2	many	CASSRTYTGELFF	TGTGCCAGCAGCCGTACATACACCGGGGAGCTGTTTTTT
TRBV5-1	.	TRBJ2-5	many	CASSLDETQYF	TGTGCCAGCAGCTTAGATGAGACCCAGTACTTC
TRBV12-5	.	TRBJ1-1	many	CASGTTTNTEAFF	TGTGCTAGTGGTACTACTACGAACACTGAAGCTTTCTTT
TRBV5-1	TRBD1	TRBJ2-7	many	CASSFGDRSSYEQYF	TGCGCCAGCAGCTTTGGGGACAGGAGCTCCTACGAGCAGTACTTC
TRBV6-2/TRBV6-3	.	TRBJ1-5	many	CASSFTAQRQPQHF	TGTGCCAGCAGTTTCACGGCTCAGCGGCAGCCCCAGCATTTT
TRBV2	.	TRBJ1-2	many	CARTPGGGYTF	TGTGCCAGAACCCCTGGAGGAGGCTACACCTTC
TRBV9	.	TRBJ1-1	many	CASSVMERDTEAFF	TGTGCCAGCAGCGTTATGGAACGAGACACTGAAGCTTTCTTT
TRBV7-3	TRBD2	TRBJ2-5	many	CASSLCALAGGPGETQYF	TGTGCCAGCAGCTTATGTGCGCTAGCGGGGGGGCCAGGGGAGACCCAGTACTTC